Given below is one T cell receptor (beta chain) in context. Its specificity is unknown. Both 60 Vbeta primers and 13 Jbeta primers went into the PCR. The repertoire was sequenced with immunoSEQ multiplex PCR; TCRdb's copy has only in-frame clones and lacks some. This table has some 140,000 clones, approximately 73% appearing once. The sample belongs to a study of cytomegalovirus exposure and HLA in healthy donors. Study details: In terms of ancestry, the Caucasian-associated cluster contained roughly 81% of the roughly 400 genotyped donors.

Broader study findings: In vitro checks showed that a few CMV-associated chains really do target CMV antigens.

Trimming took 0 bases from V and 4 from J, leaving 19 bases between them. Germline lookup yields CDR1 SGHDN and CDR2 FVKESK. The CDR3 spans 18 residues. This TCR was sampled from a woman between 40 and 50 years old in good health and CMV-seronegative. Sequences were obtained from PBMCs. The chain combines TRBV14 with TRBJ1-3; D is possibly TRBD1 (5 bases). The CDR3 here is CASSQEGGRFSSGNTIYF. DNA for the CDR3: TGTGCCAGCAGCCAAGAGGGGGGACGGTTTTCGTCCGGAAACACCATATATTTT.